These T cell receptor beta chains were read from a single sample in a study of T cell responses to AZD1222 COVID-19 vaccine. Using immunoSEQ multiplex PCR, the repertoire was profiled, and TCRdb retains in-frame clones only, with some absent. In the table there are 46,000 or so clones, around 80% of which are singletons. The sequenced sample was peripheral blood, obtained on day 0 of AZD1222 vaccination. The receptors were gathered from an adult in good health. The CDR3 runs from the conserved cysteine through the conserved F or W. The order of the fields is V gene, D gene, J gene, clone size, CDR3 protein, CDR3 DNA. The D gene is left open where the match is weak. Clone size, where shown, is once, few, many, or a class for clones that have expanded.

TRBV11-1	-	TRBJ1-2	few	CASSLGLAMGYTF	TGTGCCAGCAGCTTGGGACTCGCAATGGGCTACACCTTC
TRBV6-2/TRBV6-3	TRBD2	TRBJ2-2	-	CASSYPRGGRNTGELFF	TGTGCCAGCAGTTATCCCCGGGGCGGGAGGAACACCGGGGAGCTGTTTTTT
TRBV19	-	TRBJ1-1	-	CASTHQGMGTEAFF	TGTGCCAGTACCCACCAGGGGATGGGAACTGAAGCTTTCTTT
TRBV9	-	TRBJ2-5	-	CASSDFRGGETQYF	TGTGCCAGCAGCGACTTCAGGGGCGGGGAGACCCAGTACTTC
TRBV2	TRBD1	TRBJ1-2	-	CASRNTGAATYYGYTF	TGTGCCAGCAGGAATACAGGGGCCGCTACCTACTATGGCTACACCTTC
TRBV7-8	-	TRBJ1-5	-	CASSLNRRDFLSNQPQHF	TGTGCCAGCAGCTTAAATCGCAGGGACTTTTTGAGCAATCAGCCCCAGCATTTT
TRBV5-1	TRBD1	TRBJ1-3	-	CASSLGTGHSGNTIYF	TGCGCCAGCAGCTTGGGGACAGGGCACTCTGGAAACACCATATATTTT
TRBV6-5	-	TRBJ1-3	-	CASSRSEGRGNTIYF	TGTGCCAGCAGTCGGAGCGAAGGGCGAGGAAACACCATATATTTT
TRBV27	TRBD1	TRBJ2-2	-	CASSSGTGENTGELFF	TGTGCCAGCAGTTCCGGGACAGGGGAAAACACCGGGGAGCTGTTTTTT
TRBV7-2	-	TRBJ1-1	-	CASSLQENTEAFF	TGTGCCAGCAGCCTACAGGAGAACACTGAAGCTTTCTTT
TRBV19	-	TRBJ1-1	-	CASSIRRESTEAFF	TGTGCCAGTAGTATTAGGAGGGAAAGCACTGAAGCTTTCTTT
TRBV1	-	TRBJ2-1	-	CTSSRPSGGDAYNEQFF	TGCACCAGCAGCCGACCTAGCGGGGGGGACGCCTACAATGAGCAGTTCTTC
TRBV5-1	-	TRBJ1-4	-	CASSRQGGDEKLFF	TGCGCCAGCAGCCGTCAGGGAGGGGATGAAAAACTGTTTTTT
TRBV6-1	-	TRBJ1-5	-	CASSEGQLSNQPQHF	TGTGCCAGCAGTGAAGGACAGCTTAGCAATCAGCCCCAGCATTTT
TRBV5-1	TRBD1	TRBJ2-1	-	CASSPGMDRGYNEQFF	TGCGCCAGCAGCCCCGGCATGGACAGGGGTTACAATGAGCAGTTCTTC
TRBV20-1	-	TRBJ1-2	-	CSASGQNYGYTF	TGCAGTGCTAGTGGGCAGAACTATGGCTACACCTTC
TRBV2	TRBD2	TRBJ2-5	-	CASSEAASGREETQYF	TGTGCCAGCAGTGAAGCGGCTAGCGGGAGAGAAGAGACCCAGTACTTC
TRBV7-2	-	TRBJ1-5	-	CASSQRGGSNQPQHF	TGTGCCAGCAGCCAAAGGGGGGGTAGCAATCAGCCCCAGCATTTT
TRBV7-2	TRBD1	TRBJ2-5	few	CASSSTGSTETQYF	TGTGCCAGCAGCTCGACAGGGTCAACGGAGACCCAGTACTTC
TRBV11-2	TRBD1	TRBJ1-3	-	CASRPQGASSGNTIYF	TGTGCCAGCAGACCGCAGGGGGCGAGCTCTGGAAACACCATATATTTT
TRBV6-5	TRBD1	TRBJ1-5	few	CASRRDSVSNQPQHF	TGTGCCAGCAGGAGGGACAGCGTTAGCAATCAGCCCCAGCATTTT
TRBV9	-	TRBJ2-5	-	CASSVGSAEETQYF	TGTGCCAGCAGCGTAGGGTCGGCGGAAGAGACCCAGTACTTC
TRBV28	-	TRBJ1-2	-	CASSLAGYGYTF	TGTGCCAGCAGTTTAGCTGGGTATGGCTACACCTTC
TRBV4-2	TRBD2	TRBJ2-1	-	CASSQVLASHNEQFF	TGTGCCAGCAGCCAAGTACTAGCGTCCCACAATGAGCAGTTCTTC
TRBV7-9	-	TRBJ1-2	-	CASSSSGTDYGYTF	TGTGCCAGCAGCTCATCCGGGACGGACTATGGCTACACCTTC
TRBV7-2	-	TRBJ1-6	-	CASSPLPAGPGANNSPLHF	TGTGCCAGCAGCCCCCTCCCGGCCGGGCCAGGGGCCAATAATTCACCCCTCCACTTT
TRBV7-9	-	TRBJ2-7	few	CASSLKYEQYF	TGTGCCAGCAGCTTAAAGTACGAGCAGTACTTC
TRBV28	-	TRBJ1-1	-	CASSIPAGKAFF	TGTGCCAGCAGTATACCCGCGGGGAAAGCTTTCTTT
TRBV10-3	-	TRBJ1-2	-	CAISDSRTENYGYTF	TGTGCCATCAGTGACTCACGGACAGAAAACTATGGCTACACCTTC
TRBV2	TRBD2	TRBJ2-5	medium-sized	CASSPGLAGQETQYF	TGTGCCAGCAGTCCTGGACTAGCGGGGCAAGAGACCCAGTACTTC
TRBV5-1	TRBD2	TRBJ2-2	-	CASSYSGTINTGELFF	TGCGCCAGCAGCTACTCCGGGACTATAAACACCGGGGAGCTGTTTTTT
TRBV19	TRBD1	TRBJ1-4	-	CASSPRQGANEKLFF	TGTGCCAGTAGTCCCCGACAGGGGGCAAATGAAAAACTGTTTTTT
TRBV14	-	TRBJ2-1	-	CASSQERTLYNEQFF	TGCGCCAGCAGCCAAGAAAGGACACTGTACAATGAGCAGTTCTTC
TRBV15	-	TRBJ2-7	-	CATSRTSTTSYEQYF	TGTGCCACCAGCAGAACCTCGACCACCTCCTACGAGCAGTACTTC
TRBV6-4	TRBD2	TRBJ2-2	once	CASSDSGTSHGELFF	TGTGCCAGCAGTGACTCCGGGACTAGCCACGGGGAGCTGTTTTTT
TRBV19	-	TRBJ2-1	-	CASSRAGNNEQFF	TGTGCCAGTAGTAGGGCAGGGAACAATGAGCAGTTCTTC
TRBV5-8	TRBD1	TRBJ1-2	once	CASSPLGQDRNYGYTF	TGTGCCAGCAGCCCCTTGGGACAGGATCGAAACTATGGCTACACCTTC
TRBV2	-	TRBJ2-3	once	CASLPAGTDTQYF	TGTGCCAGCCTTCCCGCCGGGACAGATACGCAGTATTTT
TRBV6-2/TRBV6-3	TRBD2	TRBJ2-2	-	CASSYSTSGSNTGELFF	TGTGCCAGCAGTTACAGTACTAGCGGGAGCAACACCGGGGAGCTGTTTTTT
TRBV6-5	TRBD1	TRBJ2-7	few	CASSRDRGYEQYF	TGTGCCAGCAGCAGGGACAGGGGCTACGAGCAGTACTTC
TRBV20-1	-	TRBJ2-1	-	CSASDPWNEQFF	TGCAGTGCTAGTGACCCCTGGAATGAGCAGTTCTTC